Described below is a single T cell receptor (beta chain) sequence and its context. This entry belongs to a study of blood T cell repertoires in COVID-19. Sequencing used immunoSEQ multiplex PCR; TCRdb keeps in-frame clones, though not all of them. Of roughly 280,000 clones in the sample, around 90% were seen once. V lost 5 bases to trimming and J lost 5 bases; unmatched junction nucleotides: 6. CDR1 is LNHDA and CDR2 is SQIVND in the germline V gene (reference sequence). This CDR3 is 15 amino acids long. This receptor was taken from a man in his fifties or sixties with acute or convalescent COVID-19. This chain links TRBV19 with TRBJ2-2; TRBD1 matches 9 bases. Sequencing used peripheral blood. In DNA form, the CDR3 reads TGTGCCAGTAGTGGTACAGGGGGCTGGACCGGGGAGCTGTTTTTT. The encoded protein is CASSGTGGWTGELFF.